The clone carrying this TCR beta chain was found once. Antigen: not known. The sample comes from a study of cytomegalovirus exposure and HLA in healthy donors. Findings and limits, study-wide: CMV serostatus was the only recorded immune exposure for donors.

The CDR3 totals 10 residues. Both 60 Vbeta primers and 13 Jbeta primers went into the PCR. Sequencing was performed with immunoSEQ multiplex PCR; in TCRdb, only in-frame clones are kept and a portion is missing. The table lists around 170,000 clones, about 79% of them singletons. The V gene is TRBV21-1, the J gene TRBJ1-2. TRBV21-1 is described as a pseudogene. The sequencing sample was made of PBMCs. The TCR originated in a young man in good health and CMV-seronegative. In DNA, the CDR3 is TGTGCCAGCACCCCGGGGGGCTACACCTTC. Translation gives CASTPGGYTF.